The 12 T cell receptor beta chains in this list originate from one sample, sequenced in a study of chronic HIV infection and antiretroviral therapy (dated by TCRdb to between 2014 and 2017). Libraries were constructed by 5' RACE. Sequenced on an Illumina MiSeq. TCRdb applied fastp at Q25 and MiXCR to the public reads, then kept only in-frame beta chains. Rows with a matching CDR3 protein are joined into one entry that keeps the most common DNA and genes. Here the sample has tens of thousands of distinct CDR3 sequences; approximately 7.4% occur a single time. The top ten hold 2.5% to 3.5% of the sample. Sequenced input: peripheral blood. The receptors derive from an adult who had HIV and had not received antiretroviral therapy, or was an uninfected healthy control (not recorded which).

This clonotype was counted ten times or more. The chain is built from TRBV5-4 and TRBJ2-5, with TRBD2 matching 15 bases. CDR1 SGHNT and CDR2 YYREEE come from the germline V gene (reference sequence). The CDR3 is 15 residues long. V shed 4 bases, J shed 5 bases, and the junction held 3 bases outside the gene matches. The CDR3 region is CASSPGLAGGETQYF. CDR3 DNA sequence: TGTGCCAGCAGCCCAGGACTAGCGGGAGGGGAGACCCAGTACTTC.

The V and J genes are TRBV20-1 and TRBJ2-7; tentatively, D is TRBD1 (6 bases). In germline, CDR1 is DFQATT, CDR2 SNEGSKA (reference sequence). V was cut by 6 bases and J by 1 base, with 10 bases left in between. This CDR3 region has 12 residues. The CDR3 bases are TGCAGTGCCTACGGACAGTCCTACGAGCAGTACTTC. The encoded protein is CSAYGQSYEQYF.

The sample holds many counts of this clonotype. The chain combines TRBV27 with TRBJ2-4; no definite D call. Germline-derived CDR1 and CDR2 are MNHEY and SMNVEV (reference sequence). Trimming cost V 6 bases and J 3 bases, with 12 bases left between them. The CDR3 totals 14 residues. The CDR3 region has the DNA TGTGCCAGCAGAGACTCATTCGGCAAAAACATTCAGTACTTC. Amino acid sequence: CASRDSFGKNIQYF.

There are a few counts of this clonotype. CDR3 nucleotide sequence: TGTGCCACCTTGGACCCGACCTCCTACGAGCAGTACTTC. Its translation is CATLDPTSYEQYF. The chain joins TRBV28 to TRBJ2-7; D unclear. Between the trimmed V and J ends, which lost 10 bases and 0 bases, there was a span of 13 bases. This CDR3 contains 13 residues. Germline CDR1 is MDHEN and CDR2 is SYDVKM.

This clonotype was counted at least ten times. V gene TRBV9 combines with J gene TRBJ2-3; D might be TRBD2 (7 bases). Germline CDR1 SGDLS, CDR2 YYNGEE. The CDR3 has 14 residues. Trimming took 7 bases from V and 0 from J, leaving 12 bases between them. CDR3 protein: CASGGGGSTDTQYF. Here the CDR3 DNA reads TGTGCCAGCGGGGGCGGGGGAAGCACAGATACGCAGTATTTT.

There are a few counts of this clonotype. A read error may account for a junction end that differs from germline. The CDR3 is CSVVTGVANEQFF. CDR3 coding DNA: TGTAGCGTTGTAACAGGGGTAGCAAATGAGCAGTTCTTC. This chain connects TRBV29-1 to TRBJ2-1; 7 positions match TRBD1. The CDR3 is 13 residues long. Germline V gene lookup returns CDR1 SQVTM and CDR2 ANQGSEA.

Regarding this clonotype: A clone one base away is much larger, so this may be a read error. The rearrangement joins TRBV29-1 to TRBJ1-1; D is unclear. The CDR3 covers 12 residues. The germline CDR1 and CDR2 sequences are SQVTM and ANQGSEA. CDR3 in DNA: TGCAGCGTTAGTGGGGAGGGCACTGAAACTTTCTTT. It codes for CSVSGEGTETFF.

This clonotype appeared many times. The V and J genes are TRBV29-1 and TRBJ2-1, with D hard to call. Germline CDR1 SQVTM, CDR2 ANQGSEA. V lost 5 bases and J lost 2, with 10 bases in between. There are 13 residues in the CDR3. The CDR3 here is CSVRRVPYNEQFF. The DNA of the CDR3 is TGCAGCGTTCGAAGGGTCCCCTACAATGAGCAGTTCTTC.

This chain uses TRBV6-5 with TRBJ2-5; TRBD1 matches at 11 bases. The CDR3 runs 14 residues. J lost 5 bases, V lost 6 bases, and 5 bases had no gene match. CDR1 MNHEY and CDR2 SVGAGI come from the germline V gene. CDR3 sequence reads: CASSGQGASETQYF. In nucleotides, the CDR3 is TGTGCCAGCAGCGGACAGGGGGCCTCGGAGACCCAGTACTTC.

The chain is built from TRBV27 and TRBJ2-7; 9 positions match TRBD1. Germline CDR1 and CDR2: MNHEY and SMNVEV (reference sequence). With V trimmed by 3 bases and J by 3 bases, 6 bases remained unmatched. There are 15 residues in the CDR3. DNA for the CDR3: TGTGCCAGCAGTTTCCGGGACAGGGCGGTCTACGAGCAGTACTTC. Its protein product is CASSFRDRAVYEQYF.

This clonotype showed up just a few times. The CDR3 loop reads CASSLLGEDYGYTF. The CDR3 DNA sequence: TGTGCCAGCTCACTTCTGGGGGAGGACTATGGCTACACCTTC. The genes are TRBV28 and TRBJ1-2; D is possibly TRBD1 (5 bases). The CDR3 has 14 amino acids. V was trimmed by 8 bases and J by 3 bases, leaving 16 bases between them. The germline V gene has CDR1 MDHEN and CDR2 SYDVKM.

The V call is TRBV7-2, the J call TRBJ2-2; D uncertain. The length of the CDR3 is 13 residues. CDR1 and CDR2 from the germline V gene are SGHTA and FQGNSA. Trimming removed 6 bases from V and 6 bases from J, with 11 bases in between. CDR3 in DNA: TGTGCCAGCAGTTCGGTGAATGCCGGGGAGCTGTTTTTT. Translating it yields CASSSVNAGELFF.